This T cell receptor (beta chain) was retrieved from a study of shared clonotypes between healthy human individuals. Per the original methods: Without quality scores, immunoSEQ junctional reads could not be filtered like full-length reads. TCRdb's table, derived via immunoSEQ multiplex PCR, lists solely in-frame clones and lacks some. The V and J calls and clone size were taken over from that table, and D and trimming were inferred from the DNA. This sample has some 700,000 clones, with about 90% found just once. Turning to this clone: Its cognate antigen is unknown.

The CDR3 runs 15 residues. From germline, CDR1 is SNHLY and CDR2 FYNNEI. V was trimmed by 2 bases and J by 2 bases, leaving 12 bases between them. Whole-study results and caveats: Relative to their counterparts shared across all four donors, non-shared clonotypes exhibited diminished generation probabilities. Estimated richness values were generally larger in naive subsets than in memory subsets.

The donors, healthy adults who were HIV-negative, had experienced no recent acute infections or vaccinations. This sequence joins TRBV2 and TRBJ1-1, with no clear D. This TCR was recovered from a man younger than 35 in good health. Some clones in this sample may be carry-over from other donors' samples. Sequencing was carried out using memory CD8+ T cells from PBMCs. The sample's subset: CD45RO+ cells pooled with CCR7-negative TemRA cells. This CDR3 reads CASSEIRGTNTEAFF. CDR3 nucleotides: TGTGCCAGCAGTGAAATACGGGGTACAAACACTGAAGCTTTCTTT.